These 5 T cell receptor beta chains share one sample of origin, sequenced in a study of beta chain features in type 1 diabetes. Isolated RNA was reverse transcribed in full, so expressed TCRB transcripts were sequenced. Produced via immunoSEQ multiplex PCR; TCRdb's table is partial and in-frame only. The sample lists around 430,000 clones; around 30% were seen once. Input material: naive CD4+ T cells from blood. These TCRs come from a man between 18 and 29 years old in good health.

This sequence joins TRBV9 and TRBJ2-1; D gene uncertain. The CDR3 is 14 amino acids. CDR1 is SGDLS, CDR2 YYNGEE, per germline. Trimming stripped 0 bases from V and 2 bases from J, with 6 bases between. CDR3 nucleotide sequence: TGTGCCAGCAGCGTAGCGGAGACCTACAATGAGCAGTTCTTC. It specifies CASSVAETYNEQFF. The full variable domain, with the rest looked up from reference TRBV9 and TRBJ2-1, is DSGVTQTPKHLITATGQRVTLRCSPRSGDLSVYWYQQSLDQGLQFLIQYYNGEERAKGNILERFSAQQFPDLHSELNLSSLELGDSALYFCASSVAETYNEQFFGPGTRLTVL.

The rearrangement links TRBV18 to TRBJ2-7; 7 bases line up with TRBD2. Germline CDR1 and CDR2: KGHSH and LQKENI. CDR3 length: 13 residues. After removal of 6 bases from V and 0 bases from J, the junction contained 2 bases not matched to a gene. CDR3 protein: CASSRTSSYEQYF. The CDR3 region has the DNA TGTGCCAGCTCCCGGACTAGCTCCTACGAGCAGTACTTC. Supplemented by reference TRBV18 and TRBJ2-7, the full variable domain reads NAGVMQNPRHLVRRRGQEARLRCSPMKGHSHVYWYRQLPEEGLKFMVYLQKENIIDESGMPKERFSAEFPKEGPSILRIQQVVRGDSAAYFCASSRTSSYEQYFGPGTRLTVT.

The genes are TRBV10-3 and TRBJ2-7, with 8 bases identical to TRBD1. Germline CDR1 is ENHRY and CDR2 is SYGVKD. V shed 7 bases, J shed 4 bases, and the junction held 6 bases outside the gene matches. The CDR3 is made up of 13 amino acids. Here the CDR3 reads CAITTGQGYEQYF. DNA for the CDR3: TGTGCCATCACAACCGGACAGGGATACGAGCAGTACTTC.

The V gene is TRBV27, the J gene TRBJ2-7, with D maybe TRBD1 (6 bases). This CDR3 is 15 amino acids long. Trimming left V 5 bases short and J 6 bases short, with 20 bases between. Germline values: CDR1 MNHEY, CDR2 SMNVEV (reference sequence). CDR3 coding DNA: TGTGCCAGCAGTGGGCCTTGGACAGCTACCGGCGAGCAGTACTTC. It codes for CASSGPWTATGEQYF.

The chain is built from TRBV7-2 and TRBJ1-5; no clear D. Germline CDR1 and CDR2: SGHTA and FQGNSA. The V end lost 2 bases, the J end lost 2 bases, and 10 bases lay between the germline ends. CDR3 length: 15 residues. The CDR3 loop is CASSLYPLGNQPQHF. The CDR3 region has the DNA TGTGCCAGCAGCTTATACCCGTTGGGCAATCAGCCCCAGCATTTT.